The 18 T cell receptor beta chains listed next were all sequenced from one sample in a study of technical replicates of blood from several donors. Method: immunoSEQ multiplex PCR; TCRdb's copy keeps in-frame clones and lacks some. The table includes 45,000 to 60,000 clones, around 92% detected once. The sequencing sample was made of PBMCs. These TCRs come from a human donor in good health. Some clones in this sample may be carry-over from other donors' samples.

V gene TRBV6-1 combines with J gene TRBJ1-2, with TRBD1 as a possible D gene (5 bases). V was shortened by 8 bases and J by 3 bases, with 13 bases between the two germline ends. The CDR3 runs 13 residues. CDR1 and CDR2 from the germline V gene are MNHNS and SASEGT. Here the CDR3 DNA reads TGTGCCAGCGAAGACAGACGTCACTATGGCTACACCTTC. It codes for CASEDRRHYGYTF.

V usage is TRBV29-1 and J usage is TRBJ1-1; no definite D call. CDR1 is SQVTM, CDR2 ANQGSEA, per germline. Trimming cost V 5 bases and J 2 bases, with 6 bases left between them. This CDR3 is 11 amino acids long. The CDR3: CSVLVNTEAFF. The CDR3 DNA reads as TGCAGCGTTCTCGTTAACACTGAAGCTTTCTTT.

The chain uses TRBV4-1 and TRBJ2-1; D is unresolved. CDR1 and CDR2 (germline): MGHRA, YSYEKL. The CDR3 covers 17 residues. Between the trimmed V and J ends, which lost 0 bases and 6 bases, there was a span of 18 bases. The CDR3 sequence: CASSQDSQAMIINEQFF. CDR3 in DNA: TGCGCCAGCAGCCAAGATTCCCAGGCCATGATTATCAATGAGCAGTTCTTC.

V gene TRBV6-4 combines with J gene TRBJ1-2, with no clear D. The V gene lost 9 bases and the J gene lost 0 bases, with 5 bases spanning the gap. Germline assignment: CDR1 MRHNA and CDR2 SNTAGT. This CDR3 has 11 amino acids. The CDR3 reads CARRTNYGYTF. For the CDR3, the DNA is TGTGCCAGGCGAACTAACTATGGCTACACCTTC.

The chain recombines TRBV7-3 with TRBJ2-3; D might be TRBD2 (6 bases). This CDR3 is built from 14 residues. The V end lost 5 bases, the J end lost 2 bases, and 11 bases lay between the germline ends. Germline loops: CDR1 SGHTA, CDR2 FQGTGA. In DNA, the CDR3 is TGTGCCAGCAGCATGGACTATTCCACAGATACGCAGTATTTT. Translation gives CASSMDYSTDTQYF. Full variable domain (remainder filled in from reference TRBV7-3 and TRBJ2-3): GAGVSQTPSNKVTEKGKYVELRCDPISGHTALYWYRQSLGQGPEFLIYFQGTGAADDSGLPNDRFFAVRPEGSVSTLKIQRTERGDSAVYLCASSMDYSTDTQYFGPGTRLTVL.

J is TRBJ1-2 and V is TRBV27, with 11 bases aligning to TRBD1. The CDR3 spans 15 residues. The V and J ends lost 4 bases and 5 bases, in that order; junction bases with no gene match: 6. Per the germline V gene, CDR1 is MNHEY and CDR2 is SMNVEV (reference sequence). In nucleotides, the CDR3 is TGTGCCAGCAGTTCTTCCGGGACAGGGGGATATGGCTACACCTTC. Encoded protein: CASSSSGTGGYGYTF.

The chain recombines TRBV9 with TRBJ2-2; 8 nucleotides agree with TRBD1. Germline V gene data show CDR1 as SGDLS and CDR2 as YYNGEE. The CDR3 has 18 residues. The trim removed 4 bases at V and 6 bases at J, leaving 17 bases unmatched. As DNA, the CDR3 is TGTGCCAGCAGCTCCGGCGAGCGGGCAGGGGGCTTAGCCGGGGAGCTGTTTTTT. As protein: CASSSGERAGGLAGELFF.

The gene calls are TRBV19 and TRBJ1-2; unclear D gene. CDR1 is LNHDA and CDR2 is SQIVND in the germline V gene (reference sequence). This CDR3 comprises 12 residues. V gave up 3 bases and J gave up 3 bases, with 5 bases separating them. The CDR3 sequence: CASSISYYGYTF. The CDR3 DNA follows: TGTGCCAGTAGTATCTCCTACTATGGCTACACCTTC.

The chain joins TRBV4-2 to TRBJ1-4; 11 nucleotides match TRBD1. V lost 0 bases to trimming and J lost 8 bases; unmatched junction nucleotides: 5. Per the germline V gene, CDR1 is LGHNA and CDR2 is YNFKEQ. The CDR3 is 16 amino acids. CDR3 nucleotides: TGTGCCAGCAGCCAAGATAGCGGGACAGGGGGGGAAAAACTGTTTTTT. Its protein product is CASSQDSGTGGEKLFF.

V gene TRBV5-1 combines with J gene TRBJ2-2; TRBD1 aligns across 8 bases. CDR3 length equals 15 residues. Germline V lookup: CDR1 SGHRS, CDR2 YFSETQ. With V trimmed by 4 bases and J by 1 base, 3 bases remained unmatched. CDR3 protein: CASSGGTGNTGELFF. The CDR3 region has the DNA TGCGCCAGCAGCGGAGGGACAGGGAACACCGGGGAGCTGTTTTTT.

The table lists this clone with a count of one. CDR3 in amino acids: CASSPRKGGGGYTEAFF. CDR3 sequence (DNA): TGTGCCAGCAGCCCCCGAAAAGGCGGCGGGGGTTACACTGAAGCTTTCTTT. The chain joins TRBV11-2 to TRBJ1-1; the D gene is possibly TRBD1 (5 bases). Between the trimmed V and J ends, which lost 5 bases and 3 bases, there was a span of 22 bases. Germline CDR1 is SGHAT and CDR2 is FQNNGV. This CDR3 region has 17 residues.

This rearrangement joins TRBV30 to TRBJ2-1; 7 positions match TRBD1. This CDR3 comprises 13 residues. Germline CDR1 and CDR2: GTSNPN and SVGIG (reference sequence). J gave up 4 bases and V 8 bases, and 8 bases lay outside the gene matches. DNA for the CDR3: TGTGCCAGACACAGGGGACCATACAATGAGCAGTTCTTC. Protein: CARHRGPYNEQFF.

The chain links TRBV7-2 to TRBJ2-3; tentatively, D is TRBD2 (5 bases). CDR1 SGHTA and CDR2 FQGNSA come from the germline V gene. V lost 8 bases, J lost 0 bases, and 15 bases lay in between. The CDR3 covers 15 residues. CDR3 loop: CASARSGPSTDTQYF. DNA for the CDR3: TGTGCCAGCGCCCGGAGCGGACCTAGCACAGATACGCAGTATTTT. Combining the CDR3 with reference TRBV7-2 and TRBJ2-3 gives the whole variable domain GAGVSQSPSNKVTEKGKDVELRCDPISGHTALYWYRQSLGQGLEFLIYFQGNSAPDKSGLPSDRFSAERTGGSVSTLTIQRTQQEDSAVYLCASARSGPSTDTQYFGPGTRLTVL.

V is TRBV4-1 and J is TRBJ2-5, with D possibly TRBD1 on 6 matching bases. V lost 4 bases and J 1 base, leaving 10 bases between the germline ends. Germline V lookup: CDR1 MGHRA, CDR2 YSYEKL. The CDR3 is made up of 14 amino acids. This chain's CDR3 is CASSRQVVQETQYF. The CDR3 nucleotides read TGCGCCAGCAGCCGACAGGTCGTCCAAGAGACCCAGTACTTC.

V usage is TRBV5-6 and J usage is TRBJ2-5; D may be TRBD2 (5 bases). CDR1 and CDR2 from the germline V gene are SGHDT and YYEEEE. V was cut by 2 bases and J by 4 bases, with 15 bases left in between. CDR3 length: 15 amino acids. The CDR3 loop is CASSFRSGRGETQYF. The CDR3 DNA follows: TGTGCCAGCAGCTTCCGCTCGGGTCGGGGAGAGACCCAGTACTTC. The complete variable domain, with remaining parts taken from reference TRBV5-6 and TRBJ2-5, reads DAGVTQSPTHLIKTRGQQVTLRCSPKSGHDTVSWYQQALGQGPQFIFQYYEEEERQRGNFPDRFSGHQFPNYSSELNVNALLLGDSALYLCASSFRSGRGETQYFGPGTRLLVL.

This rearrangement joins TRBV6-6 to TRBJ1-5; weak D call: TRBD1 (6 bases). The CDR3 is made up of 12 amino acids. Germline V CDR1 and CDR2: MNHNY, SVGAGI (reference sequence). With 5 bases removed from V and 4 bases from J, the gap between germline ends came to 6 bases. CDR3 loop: CASSDRNQPQHF. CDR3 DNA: TGTGCCAGCAGTGACAGGAATCAGCCCCAGCATTTT.

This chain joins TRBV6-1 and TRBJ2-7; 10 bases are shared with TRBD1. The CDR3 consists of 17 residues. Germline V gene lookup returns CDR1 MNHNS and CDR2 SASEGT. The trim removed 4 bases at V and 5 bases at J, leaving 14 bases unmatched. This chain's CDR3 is CASSARDRGWFDHEQYF. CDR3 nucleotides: TGTGCCAGCAGTGCCCGGGACAGGGGTTGGTTTGATCACGAGCAGTACTTC.

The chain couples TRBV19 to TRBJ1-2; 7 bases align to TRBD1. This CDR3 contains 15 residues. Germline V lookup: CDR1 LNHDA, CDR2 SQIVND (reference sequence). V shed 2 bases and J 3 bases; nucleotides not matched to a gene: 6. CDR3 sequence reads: CASSIQGQRYYGYTF. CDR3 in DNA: TGTGCCAGTAGTATACAGGGACAGAGATACTATGGCTACACCTTC. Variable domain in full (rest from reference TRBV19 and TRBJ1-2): DGGITQSPKYLFRKEGQNVTLSCEQNLNHDAMYWYRQDPGQGLRLIYYSQIVNDFQKGDIAEGYSVSREKKESFPLTVTSAQKNPTAFYLCASSIQGQRYYGYTFGSGTRLTVV.